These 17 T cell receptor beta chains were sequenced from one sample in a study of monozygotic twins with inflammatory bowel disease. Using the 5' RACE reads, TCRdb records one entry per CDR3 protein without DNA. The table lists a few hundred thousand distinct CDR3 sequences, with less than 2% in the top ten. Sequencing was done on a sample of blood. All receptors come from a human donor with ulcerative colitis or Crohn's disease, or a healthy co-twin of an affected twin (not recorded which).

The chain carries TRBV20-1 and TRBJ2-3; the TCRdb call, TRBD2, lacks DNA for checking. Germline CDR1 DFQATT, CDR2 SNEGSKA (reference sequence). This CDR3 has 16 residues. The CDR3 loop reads CSVGLAGQVRTDTQYF.

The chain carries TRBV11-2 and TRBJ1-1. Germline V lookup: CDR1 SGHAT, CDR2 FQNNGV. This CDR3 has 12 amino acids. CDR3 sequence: CASSLIWAEAFF.

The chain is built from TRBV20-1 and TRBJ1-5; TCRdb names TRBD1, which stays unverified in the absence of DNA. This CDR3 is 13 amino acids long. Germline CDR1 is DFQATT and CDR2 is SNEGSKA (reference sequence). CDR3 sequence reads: CSAFRDENQPQHF.

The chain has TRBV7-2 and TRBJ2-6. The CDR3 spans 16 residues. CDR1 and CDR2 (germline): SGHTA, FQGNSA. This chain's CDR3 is CASSLLGNSGANVLTF.

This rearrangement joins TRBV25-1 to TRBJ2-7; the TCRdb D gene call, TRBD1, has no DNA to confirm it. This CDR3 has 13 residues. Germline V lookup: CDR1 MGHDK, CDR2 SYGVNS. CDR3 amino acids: CASRGVASYEQYF.

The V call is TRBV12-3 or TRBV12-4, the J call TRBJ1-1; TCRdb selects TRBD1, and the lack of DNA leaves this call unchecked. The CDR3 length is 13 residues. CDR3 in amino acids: CASSEQGREVAFF.

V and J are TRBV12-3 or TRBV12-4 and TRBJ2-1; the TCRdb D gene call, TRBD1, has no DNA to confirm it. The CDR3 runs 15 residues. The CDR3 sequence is CASSLAGGRRNEQFF.

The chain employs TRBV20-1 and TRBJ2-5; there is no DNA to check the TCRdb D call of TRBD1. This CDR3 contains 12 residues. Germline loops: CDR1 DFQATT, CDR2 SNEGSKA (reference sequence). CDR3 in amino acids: CSARPGQETQYF.

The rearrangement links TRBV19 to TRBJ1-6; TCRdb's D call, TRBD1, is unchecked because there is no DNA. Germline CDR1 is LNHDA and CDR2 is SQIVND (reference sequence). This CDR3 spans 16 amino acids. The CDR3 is CASSLEVGRGNSPLHF.

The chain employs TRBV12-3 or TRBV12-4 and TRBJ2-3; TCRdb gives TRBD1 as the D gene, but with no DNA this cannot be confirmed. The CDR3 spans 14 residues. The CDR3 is CASSLEGGGDTQYF.

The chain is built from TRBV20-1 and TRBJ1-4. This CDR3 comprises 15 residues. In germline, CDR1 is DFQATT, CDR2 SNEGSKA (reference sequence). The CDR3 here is CSARLPDDPNEKLFF.

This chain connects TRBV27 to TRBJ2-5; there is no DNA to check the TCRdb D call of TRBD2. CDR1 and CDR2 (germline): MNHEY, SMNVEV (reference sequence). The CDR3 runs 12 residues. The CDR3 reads CASRGPLETQYF.

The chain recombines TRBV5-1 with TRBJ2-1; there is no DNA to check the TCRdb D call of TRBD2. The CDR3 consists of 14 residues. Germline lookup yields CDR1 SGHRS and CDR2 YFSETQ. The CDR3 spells CASSTSGGGNEQFF. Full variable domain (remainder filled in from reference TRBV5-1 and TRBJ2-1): KAGVTQTPRYLIKTRGQQVTLSCSPISGHRSVSWYQQTPGQGLQFLFEYFSETQRNKGNFPGRFSGRQFSNSRSEMNVSTLELGDSALYLCASSTSGGGNEQFFGPGTRLTVL.

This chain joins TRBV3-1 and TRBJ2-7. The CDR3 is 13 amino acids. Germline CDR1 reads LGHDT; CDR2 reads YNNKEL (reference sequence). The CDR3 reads CASKTGSSYEQYF.

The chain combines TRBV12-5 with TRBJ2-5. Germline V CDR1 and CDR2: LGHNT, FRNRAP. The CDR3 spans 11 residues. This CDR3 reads CASGIGETQYF.

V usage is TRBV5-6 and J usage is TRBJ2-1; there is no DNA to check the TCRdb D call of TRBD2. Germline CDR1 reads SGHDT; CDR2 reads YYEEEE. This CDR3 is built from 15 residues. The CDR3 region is CASRLEAGGLWEQFF.

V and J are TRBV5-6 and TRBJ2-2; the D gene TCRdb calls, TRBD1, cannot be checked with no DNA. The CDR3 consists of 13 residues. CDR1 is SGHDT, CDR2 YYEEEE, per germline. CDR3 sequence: CASSGVPTGELFF.